Below are 17 T cell receptor beta chains sequenced from a single sample in a study of T cell responses to AZD1222 COVID-19 vaccine. Method: immunoSEQ multiplex PCR; TCRdb's copy keeps in-frame clones and lacks some. The table lists fewer than 150,000 clones, about nine tenths of them singletons. Sequencing was performed on peripheral blood, taken 28 days after the second AZD1222 dose. These receptors all stem from an adult who received the AZD1222 COVID-19 vaccine.

The chain joins TRBV19 to TRBJ1-5; TRBD1 matches at 7 bases. V trimming: 8 bases; J trimming: 0 bases; junction bases outside the gene matches: 13. Germline values: CDR1 LNHDA, CDR2 SQIVND (reference sequence). This CDR3 region has 17 residues. CDR3 amino acids: CASSGTLTGVSNQPQHF. CDR3 DNA sequence: TGTGCCAGTTCCGGGACCTTAACAGGGGTTAGCAATCAGCCCCAGCATTTT.

The CDR3 region is CASSLAEWGFTEAFF. The CDR3 DNA reads as TGTGCCAGCAGCTTAGCGGAATGGGGTTTCACTGAAGCTTTCTTT. This chain connects TRBV7-6 to TRBJ1-1; D not certain. CDR1 is SGHVS and CDR2 is FNYEAQ in the germline V gene. This CDR3 is built from 15 residues. The germline V and J ends were trimmed by 0 bases and 4 bases, with 12 bases remaining between them.

This chain connects TRBV13 to TRBJ1-1; D is unresolved. The CDR3 extends over 14 amino acids. V was trimmed by 0 bases and J by 4 bases, leaving 9 bases between them. Germline CDR1 and CDR2: PRHDT and FYEKMQ (reference sequence). The CDR3 loop is CASSLGTGPTEAFF. The CDR3 region has the DNA TGTGCCAGCAGCTTAGGGACCGGTCCCACTGAAGCTTTCTTT.

The J gene is TRBJ2-1, the V gene TRBV9; 9 bases agree with TRBD2. The CDR3 is made up of 15 amino acids. Trimming removed 7 bases from V and 8 bases from J; junction bases left unmatched: 13. The germline CDR1 and CDR2 sequences are SGDLS and YYNGEE. Here the CDR3 DNA reads TGTGCCAGCCGCCGAATAGCGGGAGTGAGTGATGAGCAGTTCTTC. It codes for CASRRIAGVSDEQFF.

The CDR3 here is CSVDRIGVNEQFF. The DNA for the CDR3 is TGCAGCGTTGATCGGATCGGGGTCAATGAGCAGTTCTTC. The chain combines TRBV29-1 with TRBJ2-1, with TRBD2 as a possible D gene (5 bases). Trimming cost V 3 bases and J 6 bases, with 12 bases left between them. Germline V gene lookup returns CDR1 SQVTM and CDR2 ANQGSEA. The CDR3 is 13 amino acids.

This clone has only a few counts. This chain uses TRBV7-9 with TRBJ2-1; D ambiguous. CDR1 and CDR2 from the germline V gene are SEHNR and FQNEAQ (reference sequence). V dropped 5 bases and J dropped 10 bases, with 15 bases sitting between them. The CDR3 is made up of 13 amino acids. The CDR3 DNA reads TGTGCCAGCAGCCCCCAAGCTCGCAGGGAGCAGTTCTTC. Residues: CASSPQARREQFF.

V is TRBV7-8 and J is TRBJ2-5; 13 bases are shared with TRBD2. V shed 5 bases, J shed 5 bases, and the junction held 5 bases outside the gene matches. The CDR3 is made up of 15 amino acids. The germline CDR1 and CDR2 sequences are SGHVS and FQNEAQ. CDR3 in amino acids: CASSLGTSGVETQYF. The DNA of the CDR3 is TGTGCCAGCAGCCTGGGGACTAGCGGGGTCGAGACCCAGTACTTC. The full variable domain, completed using reference TRBV7-8 and TRBJ2-5, is GAGVSQSPRYKVAKRGQDVALRCDPISGHVSLFWYQQALGQGPEFLTYFQNEAQLDKSGLPSDRFFAERPEGSVSTLKIQRTQQEDSAVYLCASSLGTSGVETQYFGPGTRLLVL.

The chain is built from TRBV5-6 and TRBJ1-1; no reliable D call. Trimming left V 0 bases short and J 0 bases short, with 3 bases between. CDR1 SGHDT and CDR2 YYEEEE come from the germline V gene. The length of the CDR3 is 13 residues. The CDR3 here is CASSLAVNTEAFF. DNA for the CDR3: TGTGCCAGCAGCTTGGCCGTGAACACTGAAGCTTTCTTT.

The chain recombines TRBV14 with TRBJ2-7, with 8 positions matching TRBD1. From germline, CDR1 is SGHDN and CDR2 FVKESK. With 4 bases clipped from V and 3 bases from J, the junction kept 8 bases outside the gene matches. CDR3 length: 15 amino acids. In DNA form, the CDR3 reads TGTGCCAGCAGCCGGAGGCGGACAGGGAACTACGAGCAGTACTTC. As protein: CASSRRRTGNYEQYF.

The chain uses TRBV11-2 and TRBJ1-2; no definite D call. This CDR3 has 13 residues. CDR1 is SGHAT and CDR2 is FQNNGV in the germline V gene. Trimming took off 1 base at V and 3 bases at J, with 6 bases between the two ends. CDR3 nucleotides: TGTGCCAGCAGCTTAGGAGGGTACTATGGCTACACCTTC. This codes for CASSLGGYYGYTF.

This clone has more than one count but fewer than ten. The chain employs TRBV4-2 and TRBJ2-2, with no clear D. The CDR3 covers 14 residues. Germline values: CDR1 LGHNA, CDR2 YNFKEQ. Trimming left V 0 bases short and J 5 bases short, with 7 bases between. The CDR3 bases are TGTGCCAGCAGCCAAGAAGCGATAACCGGGGAGCTGTTTTTT. This translates into CASSQEAITGELFF.

By sample fraction, this clone is medium-sized (0.01 to 0.1%). The chain couples TRBV19 to TRBJ1-1; 7 bases agree with TRBD1. Germline trimming cut 7 bases from V and 6 bases from J; bases unmatched to any gene: 11. Germline loops: CDR1 LNHDA, CDR2 SQIVND (reference sequence). This CDR3 is built from 14 residues. CDR3 sequence (DNA): TGTGCCAGTAAATTGAACTGGGACAGCCCTGAAGCTTTCTTT. As protein: CASKLNWDSPEAFF. Looking up the rest from reference TRBV19 and TRBJ1-1 gives the full variable domain: DGGITQSPKYLFRKEGQNVTLSCEQNLNHDAMYWYRQDPGQGLRLIYYSQIVNDFQKGDIAEGYSVSREKKESFPLTVTSAQKNPTAFYLCASKLNWDSPEAFFGQGTRLTVV.

The chain joins TRBV12-3 or TRBV12-4 to TRBJ1-2; 9 bases match TRBD1. The CDR3 is 13 residues long. V shed 3 bases and J 8 bases; nucleotides not matched to a gene: 4. CDR3 region: CASSFNRGLGYTF. The CDR3 coding sequence is TGTGCCAGCAGTTTTAACAGGGGGCTGGGCTACACCTTC.

The chain recombines TRBV19 with TRBJ2-7, with D possibly matching TRBD1 (6 bases). The CDR3 loop spans 13 amino acids. Germline CDR1 and CDR2: LNHDA and SQIVND (reference sequence). V shed 6 bases and J shed 0 bases, with 9 bases lying between them. This CDR3 reads CASRQGSSYEQYF. The CDR3 DNA follows: TGTGCCAGTAGACAGGGAAGCTCCTACGAGCAGTACTTC. The full variable domain, rest sourced from reference TRBV19 and TRBJ2-7, is DGGITQSPKYLFRKEGQNVTLSCEQNLNHDAMYWYRQDPGQGLRLIYYSQIVNDFQKGDIAEGYSVSREKKESFPLTVTSAQKNPTAFYLCASRQGSSYEQYFGPGTRLTVT.

This clone appeared a single time. This sequence joins TRBV10-1 and TRBJ2-3; D not resolved. Germline values: CDR1 WNHNN, CDR2 SYGVQD (reference sequence). The CDR3 runs to 12 residues. Trimming removed 6 bases from V and 3 bases from J, with 7 bases in between. DNA of the CDR3: TGCGCCAGCAGGTGGTGTACAGATACGCAGTATTTT. Its translation: CASRWCTDTQYF.

In DNA, the CDR3 is TGTGCCAGCAGCTTAAGGGGCGGCTATGGCTACACCTTC. Its translation is CASSLRGGYGYTF. The chain joins TRBV7-8 to TRBJ1-2; possibly TRBD1 for D (5 bases). There are 13 residues in the CDR3. Looked up from germline, CDR1 is SGHVS and CDR2 is FQNEAQ. The V end was cut by 2 bases, the J end by 4 bases, with 8 bases between.

The V and J genes are TRBV5-1 and TRBJ2-2; the D is unclear. The CDR3 length is 14 residues. V dropped 0 bases and J dropped 1 base, with 4 bases sitting between them. Germline values: CDR1 SGHRS, CDR2 YFSETQ. CDR3 residues: CASSLDWNTGELFF. CDR3 coding DNA: TGCGCCAGCAGCTTGGACTGGAACACCGGGGAGCTGTTTTTT. The variable domain in full, with the rest retrieved from reference TRBV5-1 and TRBJ2-2, is KAGVTQTPRYLIKTRGQQVTLSCSPISGHRSVSWYQQTPGQGLQFLFEYFSETQRNKGNFPGRFSGRQFSNSRSEMNVSTLELGDSALYLCASSLDWNTGELFFGEGSRLTVL.